The 16 T cell receptor beta chains below all came from one sample that was sequenced in a study of blood T cells in healthy people across ages. PCR was performed a second time for about 7 to 11 cycles using a sample-barcoded 5' primer and a J-beta primer mix. TCRdb fed the 5' RACE reads into MiXCR, producing one record per CDR3 protein. The table includes more than 1.4 million distinct CDR3 sequences, around 42% detected once. Sequenced material: blood. The receptors stem from a woman between 18 and 30 years old in good health.

This rearrangement joins TRBV12-3 or TRBV12-4 to TRBJ1-1; D remains unclear. Trimming removed 2 bases from V and 2 bases from J, with 18 bases in between. The CDR3 covers 17 residues. CDR3 in amino acids: CASSLRARHEDNTEAFF. In DNA, the CDR3 is TGTGCCAGCAGTTTAAGGGCCCGACATGAAGACAACACTGAAGCTTTCTTT.

The J gene is TRBJ2-6, the V gene TRBV12-3 or TRBV12-4; 11 bases are a match to TRBD2. The CDR3 runs to 19 residues. Unmatched junction bases numbered 9, after V lost 5 bases and J lost 0 bases. CDR3 coding DNA: TGTGCCAGCAGTCCGCGGACTAGCGGGCTAAGCTCTGGGGCCAACGTCCTGACTTTC. This translates into CASSPRTSGLSSGANVLTF.

The chain couples TRBV2 to TRBJ2-3; D unclear. The length of the CDR3 is 13 residues. The germline V and J ends were trimmed by 7 bases and 3 bases, with 11 bases remaining between them. Germline CDR1 reads SNHLY; CDR2 reads FYNNEI. CDR3 residues: CASNRGITDTQYF. Written as DNA, the CDR3 is TGTGCCAGCAATCGTGGAATAACAGATACGCAGTATTTT.

V usage is TRBV5-4 and J usage is TRBJ1-2; 10 bases match TRBD1. The CDR3 totals 16 residues. Germline assignment: CDR1 SGHNT and CDR2 YYREEE (reference sequence). Trimming at V came to 4 bases and at J to 1 base, leaving 7 bases not matched to a gene. The CDR3 loop reads CASSQTGQGDNYGYTF. The DNA for the CDR3 is TGTGCCAGCAGCCAAACCGGACAGGGGGATAACTATGGCTACACCTTC.

The V call is TRBV7-9, the J call TRBJ1-2; possibly TRBD1 for D (5 bases). V gave up 2 bases and J gave up 0 bases, with 13 bases separating them. CDR1 and CDR2 (germline): SEHNR, FQNEAQ (reference sequence). CDR3 size: 16 residues. The DNA of the CDR3 is TGTGCCAGCAGCTTAACTAGAGGGACCTCTAACTATGGCTACACCTTC. Translated: CASSLTRGTSNYGYTF. Full variable domain (rest looked up from reference TRBV7-9 and TRBJ1-2): DTGVSQNPRHKITKRGQNVTFRCDPISEHNRLYWYRQTLGQGPEFLTYFQNEAQLEKSRLLSDRFSAERPKGSFSTLEIQRTEQGDSAMYLCASSLTRGTSNYGYTFGSGTRLTVV.

The chain joins TRBV2 to TRBJ2-3, with TRBD2 matching 7 bases. Looked up from germline, CDR1 is SNHLY and CDR2 is FYNNEI. This CDR3 spans 16 amino acids. Trimming at V came to 7 bases and at J to 4 bases, leaving 14 bases not matched to a gene. The CDR3 nucleotides read TGTGCCAGCACCCAACCAGGTTCTAGCGGACCAGATACGCAGTATTTT. Amino acids: CASTQPGSSGPDTQYF.

The V and J genes are TRBV18 and TRBJ2-7, with D possibly matching TRBD2 (6 bases). This CDR3 is 14 amino acids long. The germline V gene has CDR1 KGHSH and CDR2 LQKENI. Trimming stripped 2 bases from V and 8 bases from J, with 16 bases between. CDR3 amino acids: CASSPGVLEGKQYF. CDR3 in DNA: TGTGCCAGCTCACCAGGGGTATTGGAGGGGAAGCAGTACTTC. Full variable domain (rest looked up from reference TRBV18 and TRBJ2-7): NAGVMQNPRHLVRRRGQEARLRCSPMKGHSHVYWYRQLPEEGLKFMVYLQKENIIDESGMPKERFSAEFPKEGPSILRIQQVVRGDSAAYFCASSPGVLEGKQYFGPGTRLTVT.

This chain uses TRBV20-1 with TRBJ2-3; no firm D call. There are 12 residues in the CDR3. V was pared by 5 bases and J by 5 bases, with 11 bases between. Germline V gene lookup returns CDR1 DFQATT and CDR2 SNEGSKA (reference sequence). CDR3 in DNA: TGCAGTGCTGCCCCCTATGGAGATACGCAGTATTTT. Encoded protein: CSAAPYGDTQYF.

J is TRBJ1-5 and V is TRBV7-2; TRBD1 is a possible D gene (6 bases). This CDR3 is 15 amino acids long. V was trimmed by 5 bases and J by 1 base, leaving 12 bases between them. From germline, CDR1 is SGHTA and CDR2 FQGNSA. In nucleotides, the CDR3 is TGTGCCAGCAGCAGGGGGGTGACGAGCAATCAGCCCCAGCATTTT. Translated: CASSRGVTSNQPQHF.

J is TRBJ1-5 and V is TRBV4-1, with a weak D call TRBD1 (6 bases). CDR1 is MGHRA, CDR2 YSYEKL, per germline. The CDR3 covers 16 residues. The V end was cut by 7 bases, the J end by 5 bases, with 21 bases between. CDR3 nucleotide sequence: TGCGCCAGCAACCACATAGGGAGAGGGGGGGATCAGCCCCAGCATTTT. This translates into CASNHIGRGGDQPQHF.

Comments on this clonotype: Relative to the germline gene, one junction end is altered; a read error may explain this. The chain couples TRBV27 to TRBJ2-3, with D perhaps TRBD2 (5 bases). The germline V gene encodes CDR1 MNHEY and CDR2 SMNVEV (reference sequence). The CDR3 is 14 residues long. In DNA, the CDR3 is TGTGCCTGCAGTTTTGAGGGAAACACAGATACGCAGTATTTT. It is translated as CACSFEGNTDTQYF.

The chain combines TRBV20-1 with TRBJ1-4, with D uncertain. CDR1 DFQATT and CDR2 SNEGSKA come from the germline V gene (reference sequence). The CDR3 covers 13 residues. V lost 3 bases, J lost 8 bases, and 13 bases lay in between. Here the CDR3 DNA reads TGCAGTGCTAGGGCGCCGGTTGGGGAAAAACTGTTTTTT. It translates to CSARAPVGEKLFF.

This clonotype was observed a handful of times. This chain links TRBV15 with TRBJ1-5, with D unclear. The V end was cut by 2 bases, the J end by 3 bases, with 8 bases between. This CDR3 spans 14 amino acids. Germline CDR1 is LNHNV and CDR2 is YYDKDF (reference sequence). CDR3 DNA sequence: TGTGCCACCAGCAGAAGACCAATCAATCAGCCCCAGCATTTT. Translated, it gives CATSRRPINQPQHF. The full variable domain, its missing parts supplied by reference TRBV15 and TRBJ1-5, is DAMVIQNPRYQVTQFGKPVTLSCSQTLNHNVMYWYQQKSSQAPKLLFHYYDKDFNNEADTPDNFQSRRPNTSFCFLDIRSPGLGDTAMYLCATSRRPINQPQHFGDGTRLSIL.

A few counts support this clonotype. The chain carries TRBV3-1 and TRBJ2-7; the match to TRBD2 covers 9 bases. J lost 1 base, V lost 0 bases, and 10 bases had no gene match. The CDR3 has 18 amino acids. The germline V gene encodes CDR1 LGHDT and CDR2 YNNKEL (reference sequence). The CDR3 sequence: CASSQDPPPSGESYEQYF. CDR3 sequence (DNA): TGTGCCAGCAGCCAAGACCCGCCGCCTAGCGGGGAGTCCTACGAGCAGTACTTC.

This chain connects TRBV5-1 to TRBJ1-3, with 9 bases aligning to TRBD1. The CDR3 length is 15 residues. Germline-derived CDR1 and CDR2 are SGHRS and YFSETQ. J gave up 12 bases and V 1 base, and 11 bases lay outside the gene matches. CDR3 protein: CASSLFGGQGQGIYF. The CDR3 nucleotides are TGCGCCAGCAGCTTGTTCGGGGGACAGGGTCAAGGCATATATTTT.

This clonotype was counted many times. This chain joins TRBV5-1 and TRBJ2-3, with no clear D. The V gene's germline CDR1 is SGHRS and CDR2 YFSETQ. V lost 3 bases and J lost 1, with 9 bases in between. The CDR3 spans 14 residues. CDR3: CASSSGRGTDTQYF. The CDR3, as DNA: TGCGCCAGCAGCTCCGGACGGGGCACAGATACGCAGTATTTT.